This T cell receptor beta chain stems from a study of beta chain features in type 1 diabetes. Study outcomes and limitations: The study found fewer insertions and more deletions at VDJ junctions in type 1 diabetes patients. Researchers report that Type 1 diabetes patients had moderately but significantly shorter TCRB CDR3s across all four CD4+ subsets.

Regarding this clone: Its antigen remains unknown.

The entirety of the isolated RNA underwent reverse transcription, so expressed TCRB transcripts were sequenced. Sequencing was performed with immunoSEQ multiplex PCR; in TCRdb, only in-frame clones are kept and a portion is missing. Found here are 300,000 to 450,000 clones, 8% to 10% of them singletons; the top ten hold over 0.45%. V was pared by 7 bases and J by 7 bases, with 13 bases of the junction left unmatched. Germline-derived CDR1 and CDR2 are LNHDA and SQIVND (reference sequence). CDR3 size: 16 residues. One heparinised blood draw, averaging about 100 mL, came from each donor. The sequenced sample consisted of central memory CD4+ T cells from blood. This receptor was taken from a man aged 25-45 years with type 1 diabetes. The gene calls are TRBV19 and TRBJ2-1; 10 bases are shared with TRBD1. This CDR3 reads CASTPMDRGMLNEQFF. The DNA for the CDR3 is TGTGCCAGTACCCCAATGGACAGGGGGATGTTAAATGAGCAGTTCTTC.